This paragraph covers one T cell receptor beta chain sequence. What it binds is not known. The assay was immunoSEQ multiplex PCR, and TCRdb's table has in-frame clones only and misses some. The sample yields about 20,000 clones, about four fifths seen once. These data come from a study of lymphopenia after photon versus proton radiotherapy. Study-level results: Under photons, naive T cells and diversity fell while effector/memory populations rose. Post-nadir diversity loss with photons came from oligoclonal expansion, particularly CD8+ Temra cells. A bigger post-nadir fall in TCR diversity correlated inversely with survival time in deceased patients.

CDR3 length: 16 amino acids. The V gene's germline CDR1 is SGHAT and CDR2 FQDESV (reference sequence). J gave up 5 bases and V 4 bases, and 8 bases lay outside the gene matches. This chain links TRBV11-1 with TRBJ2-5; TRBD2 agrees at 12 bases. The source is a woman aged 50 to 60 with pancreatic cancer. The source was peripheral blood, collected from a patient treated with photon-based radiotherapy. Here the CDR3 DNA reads TGTGCCAGCAGCTCGACTAGCGGGAGCGGTAGTGAGACCCAGTACTTC. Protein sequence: CASSSTSGSGSETQYF. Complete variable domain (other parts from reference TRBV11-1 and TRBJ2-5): EAEVAQSPRYKITEKSQAVAFWCDPISGHATLYWYRQILGQGPELLVQFQDESVVDDSQLPKDRFSAERLKGVDSTLKIQPAELGDSAMYLCASSSTSGSGSETQYFGPGTRLLVL.